The text below deals with one TCR beta chain. Its antigen is not known. V was pared by 3 bases and J by 3 bases, with 7 bases of the junction left unmatched. This CDR3 has 16 amino acids. Germline-derived CDR1 and CDR2 are MDHEN and SYDVKM. This specimen belongs to a study of a mutant IDH1 vaccine in newly diagnosed glioma. Documented time point: week 11, during vaccination. Doses of 300 ug of mutant IDH1 20-mer peptide were given with topical imiquimod. Data came from immunoSEQ multiplex PCR; TCRdb stores just in-frame clones and leaves some out. The sample carries tens of thousands of clones, 75% to 90% recorded once.

Sequencing used PBMCs, obtained from a glioma patient whose treatment included an IDH1 peptide vaccine. This clonotype was sampled from a man aged 45-65 years with glioma. V gene TRBV28 combines with J gene TRBJ2-7; 11 bases line up with TRBD1. The CDR3 sequence is CASSFEGGTGGYEQYF. CDR3 coding DNA: TGTGCCAGCAGTTTCGAGGGCGGGACAGGGGGCTACGAGCAGTACTTC.